These 32 T cell receptor beta chains were sequenced from one sample in a study of early T cells in non-severe SARS-CoV-2 infection. TCRdb used MiXCR to reprocess the 5' RACE reads, holding one entry per CDR3 protein. Altogether just over 95,000 distinct CDR3 sequences are present, approximately 10% being singletons, with the ten largest covering roughly 4.5%. The starting material was whole blood, obtained at baseline. The receptors were sampled from an adult who was a healthcare worker with PCR-confirmed SARS-CoV-2 infection or an uninfected control (not recorded which).

There are a few counts of this clonotype. The V call is TRBV29-1, the J call TRBJ2-2, with D perhaps matching TRBD2 (6 bases). This CDR3 has 15 residues. Trimming shortened V by 4 bases and J by 4 bases, and 16 bases separated the two germline ends. Germline V gene sequence: CDR1 SQVTM, CDR2 ANQGSEA. This CDR3 is CSVGSGYAGTGELFF. The CDR3 DNA sequence: TGCAGCGTTGGAAGCGGGTATGCGGGCACCGGGGAGCTGTTTTTT.

This clonotype was found a few times. The rearrangement links TRBV7-9 to TRBJ2-1; 8 positions match TRBD2. Germline values: CDR1 SEHNR, CDR2 FQNEAQ (reference sequence). The CDR3 runs 16 residues. The V and J ends lost 0 bases and 2 bases, in that order; junction bases with no gene match: 3. The CDR3 bases are TGTGCCAGCAGCTTAGCCGGGAGGGCCGCCTACAATGAGCAGTTCTTC. As protein: CASSLAGRAAYNEQFF.

This clonotype was detected many times. The rearrangement links TRBV3-1 to TRBJ2-7; D possibly corresponds to TRBD1 (5 bases). V lost 4 bases, J lost 6 bases, and 10 bases lay in between. Germline lookup yields CDR1 LGHDT and CDR2 YNNKEL (reference sequence). The CDR3 runs to 12 residues. The CDR3 region has the DNA TGTGCCAGCAGCCCAGGGATCGGCGAGCAGTACTTC. It encodes CASSPGIGEQYF.

Many counts were recorded for this clonotype. The CDR3 loop is CSADLPSGGTNNEQFF. CDR3 nucleotides: TGCAGTGCTGACCTCCCTAGCGGGGGTACGAACAATGAGCAGTTCTTC. V usage is TRBV20-1 and J usage is TRBJ2-1; 10 bases map to TRBD2. The V gene end was trimmed by 5 bases and the J gene end by 5 bases; junction bases not matched to a gene: 12. Germline V gene sequence: CDR1 DFQATT, CDR2 SNEGSKA (reference sequence). There are 16 residues in the CDR3.

Comments on this clonotype: A much larger clone is a single base away; this may be a read error. The chain carries TRBV30 and TRBJ2-7; D is unclear. Trimming pared 2 bases from V and 6 bases from J, leaving 8 bases between. Germline V gene sequence: CDR1 GTSNPN, CDR2 SVGIG (reference sequence). CDR3 length: 11 residues. CDR3 coding DNA: TGTGCCTGGAGTAGGGTCTGCGAGCAGTACTTC. It is translated as CAWSRVCEQYF.

The CDR3 region is CSARDQTYEQYF. In DNA form, the CDR3 reads TGCAGTGCTAGAGATCAGACCTACGAGCAGTACTTC. This sequence joins TRBV20-1 and TRBJ2-7; D gene uncertain. This CDR3 is 12 amino acids long. Trimming cost V 0 bases and J 2 bases, with 5 bases left between them. The germline V gene encodes CDR1 DFQATT and CDR2 SNEGSKA (reference sequence).

This clonotype was picked up a small number of times. This chain uses TRBV7-9 with TRBJ1-4; 9 bases align to TRBD1. The germline gives CDR1 SEHNR, CDR2 FQNEAQ (reference sequence). The ends lost 3 bases at V and 8 bases at J; junction bases unmatched: 4. This CDR3 has 14 residues. CDR3 DNA sequence: TGTGCCAGCAGCTTGGGACAGGGTCCCGAAAAACTGTTTTTT. Amino acid sequence: CASSLGQGPEKLFF.

This clonotype came up a few times. This chain links TRBV29-1 with TRBJ2-1; D not certain. Trimming left V 5 bases short and J 3 bases short, with 11 bases between. Per the germline V gene, CDR1 is SQVTM and CDR2 is ANQGSEA. This CDR3 has 13 amino acids. The DNA of the CDR3 is TGCAGCGTTCGACGGATTGACTACAATGAGCAGTTCTTC. As protein: CSVRRIDYNEQFF.

This clonotype was observed a handful of times. The V gene is TRBV11-2, the J gene TRBJ2-7, with 14 bases lining up with TRBD2. The germline V gene has CDR1 SGHAT and CDR2 FQNNGV. The V segment lost 3 bases and the J segment 0 bases; nucleotides outside the gene matches: 4. The CDR3 consists of 17 residues. The CDR3 DNA reads TGTGCCAGCAGCTTCGGGACTAGCGGGGGCGGCTCCTACGAGCAGTACTTC. Translation gives CASSFGTSGGGSYEQYF.

The chain carries TRBV7-2 and TRBJ2-7; D may be TRBD1 or TRBD2 (5 bases each). Trimming removed 1 base from V and 0 bases from J, with 10 bases in between. The CDR3 is 15 residues long. CDR1 SGHTA and CDR2 FQGNSA come from the germline V gene. The CDR3 DNA sequence: TGTGCCAGCAGCTTAGAGTGGGGGACCTCCTACGAGCAGTACTTC. It translates to CASSLEWGTSYEQYF.

This clonotype has at least ten counts. The chain recombines TRBV20-1 with TRBJ1-6; D might be TRBD1 (5 bases). This CDR3 has 16 amino acids. V lost 3 bases and J lost 7, with 19 bases in between. Germline V gene sequence: CDR1 DFQATT, CDR2 SNEGSKA (reference sequence). DNA for the CDR3: TGCAGTGCTAGTCCCGGGTCGACAGCCAAGAATTCACCCCTCCACTTT. Translated: CSASPGSTAKNSPLHF.

This clonotype appeared a few times. The rearrangement uses TRBV20-1 and TRBJ2-2; D not certain. CDR3 length: 18 amino acids. Trimming pared 6 bases from V and 5 bases from J, leaving 28 bases between. The germline gives CDR1 DFQATT, CDR2 SNEGSKA (reference sequence). The CDR3 bases are TGCAGTGCCCCCGCCCCGGTCCCCAGCAGCCCGAGGACCGGGGAGCTGTTTTTT. It encodes CSAPAPVPSSPRTGELFF.

This clonotype appeared many times. The chain couples TRBV10-3 to TRBJ2-7; TRBD2 might be the D (5 bases). The V gene's germline CDR1 is ENHRY and CDR2 SYGVKD. The length of the CDR3 is 12 residues. V lost 1 base, J lost 9 bases, and 10 bases lay in between. In DNA, the CDR3 is TGTGCCATCAGTGAGTTAGAGGGTGGGCAGTACTTC. Amino acids: CAISELEGGQYF.

This clonotype was observed a handful of times. This chain connects TRBV6-2 or TRBV6-3 to TRBJ1-6; D gene ambiguous. V was pared by 3 bases and J by 10 bases, with 19 bases between. The CDR3 is 16 residues long. Looked up from germline, CDR1 is MNHEY and CDR2 is SVGEGT. The CDR3 DNA is TGTGCCAGCAGTTATCGGTCTGCCTCTGAGAGGTCACCCCTCCACTTT. Amino acid sequence: CASSYRSASERSPLHF.

V gene TRBV5-1 combines with J gene TRBJ2-3; D is unresolved. The V and J ends lost 0 bases and 4 bases respectively, with 15 bases between them. This CDR3 region has 16 residues. CDR1 is SGHRS and CDR2 is YFSETQ in the germline V gene. The CDR3 bases are TGCGCCAGCAGCTTGGGCCTTGGGCAGTTTTCAGATACGCAGTATTTT. It yields the protein CASSLGLGQFSDTQYF.

The rearrangement links TRBV27 to TRBJ1-6, with no clear D. Germline CDR1 and CDR2: MNHEY and SMNVEV (reference sequence). CDR3 length: 16 residues. Trimming removed 1 base from V and 7 bases from J, with 14 bases in between. CDR3 in DNA: TGTGCCAGCAGTTTATTGGCAGGCGGACTCAATTCACCCCTCCACTTT. This sequence encodes CASSLLAGGLNSPLHF.

V gene TRBV7-2 combines with J gene TRBJ2-7; D remains unclear. CDR3 length: 15 residues. The V gene's germline CDR1 is SGHTA and CDR2 FQGNSA. Trimming took 3 bases from V and 0 from J, leaving 12 bases between them. CDR3 sequence (DNA): TGTGCCAGCAGCTTGTTCGCCCTGAGCTCCTACGAGCAGTACTTC. Its translation: CASSLFALSSYEQYF.

This clonotype was seen at least ten times. The J gene is TRBJ2-7, the V gene TRBV5-6; 7 bases are shared with TRBD1. The CDR3 runs 13 residues. The germline gives CDR1 SGHDT, CDR2 YYEEEE. V lost 4 bases and J lost 4; bases outside the gene matches: 5. The CDR3: CASSPGQSYEQYF. The CDR3 bases are TGTGCCAGCAGCCCGGGACAGTCATACGAGCAGTACTTC.

This clonotype was observed many times. The chain joins TRBV7-9 to TRBJ2-3, with D unresolved. Trimming cost V 4 bases and J 2 bases, with 4 bases left between them. The CDR3 covers 12 residues. Per the germline V gene, CDR1 is SEHNR and CDR2 is FQNEAQ (reference sequence). This CDR3 is CASSSFTDTQYF. CDR3 coding DNA: TGTGCCAGCAGCTCTTTCACAGATACGCAGTATTTT.

The chain uses TRBV28 and TRBJ2-7; D perhaps matches TRBD1 (5 bases). Trimming took 5 bases from V and 9 from J, leaving 17 bases between them. Germline V gene sequence: CDR1 MDHEN, CDR2 SYDVKM. The CDR3 totals 13 residues. CDR3 amino acids: CASSPVALRGQYF. The CDR3, as DNA: TGTGCCAGCAGTCCTGTAGCACTTAGGGGGCAGTACTTC.

The chain is built from TRBV7-6 and TRBJ1-5; 8 bases agree with TRBD1. The CDR3 has 17 amino acids. V gave up 5 bases and J gave up 5 bases; unmatched junction bases: 14. The germline V gene encodes CDR1 SGHVS and CDR2 FNYEAQ. DNA for the CDR3: TGTGCCAGCAGCCCCCTAGGCGGACAGGGCCTGGATCAGCCCCAGCATTTT. As protein: CASSPLGGQGLDQPQHF.

The chain recombines TRBV30 with TRBJ2-7; D perhaps matches TRBD1 (7 bases). This CDR3 region has 13 residues. The V and J ends lost 8 bases and 6 bases respectively, with 20 bases between them. Germline CDR1 and CDR2: GTSNPN and SVGIG (reference sequence). The CDR3 DNA reads TGTGCCGTCCTCACGGGGGCAGGGGGCGAGCAGTACTTC. It translates to CAVLTGAGGEQYF.

This clonotype was seen a handful of times. The chain links TRBV20-1 to TRBJ1-2; unclear D gene. The CDR3 spans 15 residues. Between the trimmed V and J ends, which lost 0 bases and 4 bases, there was a span of 15 bases. Germline CDR1 DFQATT, CDR2 SNEGSKA (reference sequence). The CDR3 here is CSARDPAGPIYGYTF. DNA of the CDR3: TGCAGTGCTAGAGATCCGGCAGGTCCTATCTATGGCTACACCTTC.

There are many counts of this clonotype. The chain uses TRBV6-4 and TRBJ2-2, with a weak D call TRBD2 (6 bases). The V and J ends lost 3 bases and 5 bases respectively, with 10 bases between them. Germline CDR1 and CDR2: MRHNA and SNTAGT. There are 14 residues in the CDR3. Written as DNA, the CDR3 is TGTGCCAGCAGTGAAGGGACTGGGACCGGGGAGCTGTTTTTT. This translates into CASSEGTGTGELFF.

This chain links TRBV2 with TRBJ2-3; D call uncertain. The V end was cut by 4 bases, the J end by 11 bases, with 16 bases between. The germline CDR1 and CDR2 sequences are SNHLY and FYNNEI. There are 13 residues in the CDR3. CDR3 sequence (DNA): TGTGCCAGCAGTGTTGGTAGCCCCCTACGGCAGTATTTT. Its translation is CASSVGSPLRQYF.

This chain connects TRBV29-1 to TRBJ2-3, with 7 bases aligning to TRBD2. V was clipped by 4 bases and J by 4 bases; unmatched bases: 2. The CDR3 consists of 12 residues. Germline CDR1 is SQVTM and CDR2 is ANQGSEA. CDR3 sequence: CSVVREADTQYF. The CDR3 bases are TGCAGCGTTGTCCGGGAGGCAGATACGCAGTATTTT.

In its sample, this clonotype was seen a few times. The CDR3 sequence is CASSLDLARYNEQFF. CDR3 in DNA: TGTGCCAGCAGCTTGGATTTAGCGCGATACAATGAGCAGTTCTTC. This chain uses TRBV5-4 with TRBJ2-1; perhaps TRBD2 as D (5 bases). Trimming left V 0 bases short and J 4 bases short, with 11 bases between. The CDR3 sequence is 15 residues long. Germline V gives CDR1 SGHNT, CDR2 YYREEE (reference sequence). Complete variable domain (other parts from reference TRBV5-4 and TRBJ2-1): ETGVTQSPTHLIKTRGQQVTLRCSSQSGHNTVSWYQQALGQGPQFIFQYYREEENGRGNFPPRFSGLQFPNYSSELNVNALELDDSALYLCASSLDLARYNEQFFGPGTRLTVL.

The chain has TRBV14 and TRBJ2-1; TRBD2 aligns across 10 bases. The germline CDR1 and CDR2 sequences are SGHDN and FVKESK. V lost 3 bases to trimming and J lost 8 bases; unmatched junction nucleotides: 13. The CDR3 consists of 17 residues. CDR3 nucleotide sequence: TGTGCCAGCAGCCATACACTAGCGGGATTACCCGGGCATGAGCAGTTCTTC. This translates into CASSHTLAGLPGHEQFF. Together with reference TRBV14 and TRBJ2-1, the CDR3 gives the full variable domain: EAGVTQFPSHSVIEKGQTVTLRCDPISGHDNLYWYRRVMGKEIKFLLHFVKESKQDESGMPNNRFLAERTGGTYSTLKVQPAELEDSGVYFCASSHTLAGLPGHEQFFGPGTRLTVL.

This clonotype came up a few times. The V and J genes are TRBV6-1 and TRBJ1-5; no reliable D call. The V gene's germline CDR1 is MNHNS and CDR2 SASEGT. CDR3 length: 13 amino acids. V was pared by 2 bases and J by 13 bases, with 15 bases between. Here the CDR3 DNA reads TGTGCCAGCAGTGAACCTCCCAGCCCGCCGCAGCATTTT. It specifies CASSEPPSPPQHF.

The J gene is TRBJ1-5, the V gene TRBV15, with 9 bases aligning to TRBD1. Germline loops: CDR1 LNHNV, CDR2 YYDKDF (reference sequence). Losses at the gene ends were 2 bases for V and 0 bases for J; bases not matched to a gene: 8. The CDR3 is made up of 18 amino acids. The CDR3 here is CATSRPDRGYDSNQPQHF. The DNA for the CDR3 is TGTGCCACCAGCAGACCAGACAGGGGGTATGATAGCAATCAGCCCCAGCATTTT.

This clonotype has at least ten counts. The chain couples TRBV6-1 to TRBJ2-3; 7 bases match TRBD1. The CDR3 extends over 16 amino acids. The V and J ends lost 6 bases and 4 bases, in that order; junction bases with no gene match: 13. CDR1 is MNHNS, CDR2 SASEGT, per germline. CDR3 coding DNA: TGTGCCAGCAGCACTAACAACAGGGGACACGCAGATACGCAGTATTTT. This codes for CASSTNNRGHADTQYF.

This clonotype was seen a handful of times. The rearrangement uses TRBV24-1 and TRBJ1-4; no reliable D call. V shed 0 bases and J shed 7 bases, with 5 bases lying between them. Germline V gene data show CDR1 as KGHDR and CDR2 as SFDVKD. CDR3 length equals 13 residues. The CDR3 loop reads CATSDLLAEKLFF. CDR3 coding DNA: TGTGCCACCAGTGATTTGCTCGCTGAAAAACTGTTTTTT.